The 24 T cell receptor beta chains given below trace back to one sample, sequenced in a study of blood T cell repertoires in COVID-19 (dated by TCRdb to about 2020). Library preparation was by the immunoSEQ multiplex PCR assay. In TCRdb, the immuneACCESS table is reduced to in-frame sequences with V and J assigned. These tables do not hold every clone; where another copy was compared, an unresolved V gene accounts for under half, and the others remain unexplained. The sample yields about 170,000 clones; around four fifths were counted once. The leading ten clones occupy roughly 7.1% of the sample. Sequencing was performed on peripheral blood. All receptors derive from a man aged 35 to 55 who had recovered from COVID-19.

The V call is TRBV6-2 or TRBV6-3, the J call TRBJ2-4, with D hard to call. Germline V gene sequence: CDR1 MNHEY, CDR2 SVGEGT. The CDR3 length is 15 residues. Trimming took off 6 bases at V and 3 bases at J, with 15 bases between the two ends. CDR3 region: CASSPGGAGKNIQYF. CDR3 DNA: TGTGCCAGCAGCCCCGGTGGAGCCGGCAAAAACATTCAGTACTTC.

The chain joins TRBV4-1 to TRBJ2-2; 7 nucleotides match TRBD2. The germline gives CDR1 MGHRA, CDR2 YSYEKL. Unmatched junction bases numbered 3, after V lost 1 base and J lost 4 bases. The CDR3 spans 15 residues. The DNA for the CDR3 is TGCGCCAGCAGCCAAGCCTGGGGGGGCACCGGGGAGCTGTTTTTT. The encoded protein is CASSQAWGGTGELFF.

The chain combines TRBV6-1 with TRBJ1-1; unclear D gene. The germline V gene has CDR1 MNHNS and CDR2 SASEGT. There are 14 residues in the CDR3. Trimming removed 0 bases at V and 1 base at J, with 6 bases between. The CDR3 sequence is CASSEAPRNTEAFF. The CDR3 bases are TGTGCCAGCAGTGAAGCGCCCAGGAACACTGAAGCTTTCTTT.

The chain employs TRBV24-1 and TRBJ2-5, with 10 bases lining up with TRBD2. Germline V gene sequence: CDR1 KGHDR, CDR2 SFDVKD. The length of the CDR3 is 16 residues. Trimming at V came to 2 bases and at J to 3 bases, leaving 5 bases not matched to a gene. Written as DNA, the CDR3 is TGTGCCACCAGTGATTCTCTAGCGGGAGACGAAGAGACCCAGTACTTC. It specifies CATSDSLAGDEETQYF.

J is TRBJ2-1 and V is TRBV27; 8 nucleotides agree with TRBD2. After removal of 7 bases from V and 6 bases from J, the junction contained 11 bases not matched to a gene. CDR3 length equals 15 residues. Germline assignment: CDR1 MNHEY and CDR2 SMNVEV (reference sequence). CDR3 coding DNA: TGTGCCAGCACCCCTCTGGCGGGAGGAAGCAATGAGCAGTTCTTC. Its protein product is CASTPLAGGSNEQFF.

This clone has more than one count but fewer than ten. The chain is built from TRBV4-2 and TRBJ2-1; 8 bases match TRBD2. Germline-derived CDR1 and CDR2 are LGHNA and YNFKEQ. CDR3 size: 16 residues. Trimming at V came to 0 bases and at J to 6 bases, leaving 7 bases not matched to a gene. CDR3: CASSQELPGLGNEQFF. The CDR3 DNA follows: TGTGCCAGCAGCCAAGAGTTACCGGGACTAGGCAATGAGCAGTTCTTC.

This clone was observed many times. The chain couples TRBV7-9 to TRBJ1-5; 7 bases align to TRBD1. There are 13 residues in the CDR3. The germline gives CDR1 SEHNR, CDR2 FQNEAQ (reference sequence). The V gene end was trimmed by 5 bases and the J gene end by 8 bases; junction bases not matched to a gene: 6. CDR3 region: CASSLDRVEPQHF. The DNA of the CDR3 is TGTGCCAGCAGCCTCGACAGGGTTGAGCCCCAGCATTTT.

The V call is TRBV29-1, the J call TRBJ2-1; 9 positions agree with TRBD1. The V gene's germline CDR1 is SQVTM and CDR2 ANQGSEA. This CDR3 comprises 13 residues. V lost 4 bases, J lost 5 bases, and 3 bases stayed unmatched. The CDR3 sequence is CSVGGTGNNEQFF. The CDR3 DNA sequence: TGCAGCGTTGGAGGGACAGGGAACAATGAGCAGTTCTTC.

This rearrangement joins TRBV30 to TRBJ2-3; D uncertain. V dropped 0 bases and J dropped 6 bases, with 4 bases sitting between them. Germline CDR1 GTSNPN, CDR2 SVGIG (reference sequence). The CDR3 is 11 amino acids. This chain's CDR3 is CAWSVSDTQYF. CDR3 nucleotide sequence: TGTGCCTGGAGTGTATCGGATACGCAGTATTTT.

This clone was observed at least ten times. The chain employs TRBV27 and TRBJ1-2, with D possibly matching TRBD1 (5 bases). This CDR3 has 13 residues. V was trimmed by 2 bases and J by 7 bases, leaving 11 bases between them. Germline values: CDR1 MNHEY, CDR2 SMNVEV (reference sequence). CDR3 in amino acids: CASSLGGAGGYTF. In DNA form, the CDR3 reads TGTGCCAGCAGTTTAGGAGGGGCAGGTGGCTACACCTTC.

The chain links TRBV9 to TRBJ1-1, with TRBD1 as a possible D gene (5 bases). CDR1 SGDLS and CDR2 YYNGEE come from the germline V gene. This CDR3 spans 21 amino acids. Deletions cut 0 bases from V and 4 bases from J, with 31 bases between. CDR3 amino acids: CASSVARPGTLGGWGGTEAFF. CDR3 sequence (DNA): TGTGCCAGCAGCGTAGCCCGACCTGGGACCCTAGGCGGGTGGGGAGGCACTGAAGCTTTCTTT.

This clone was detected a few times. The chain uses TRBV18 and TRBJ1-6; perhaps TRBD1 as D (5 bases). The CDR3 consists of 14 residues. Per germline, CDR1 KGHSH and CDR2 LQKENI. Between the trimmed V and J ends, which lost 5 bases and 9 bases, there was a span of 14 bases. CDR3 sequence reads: CASSFGTGGSPLHF. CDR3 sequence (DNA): TGTGCCAGCTCATTCGGGACGGGGGGTTCACCCCTCCACTTT.

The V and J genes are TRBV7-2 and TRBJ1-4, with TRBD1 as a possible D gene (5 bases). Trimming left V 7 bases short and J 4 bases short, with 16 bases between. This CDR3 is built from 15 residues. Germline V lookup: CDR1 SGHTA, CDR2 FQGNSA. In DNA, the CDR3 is TGTGCCAGCACCCCCGGGGGACGGCTTAATGAAAAACTGTTTTTT. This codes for CASTPGGRLNEKLFF.

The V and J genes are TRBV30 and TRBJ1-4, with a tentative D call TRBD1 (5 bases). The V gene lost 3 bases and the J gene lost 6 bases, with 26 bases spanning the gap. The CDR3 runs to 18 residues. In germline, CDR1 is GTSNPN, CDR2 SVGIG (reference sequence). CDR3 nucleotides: TGTGCCTGGAGCCTTCCGATCCCCTCGGGCAGGGCGGATGAAAAACTGTTTTTT. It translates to CAWSLPIPSGRADEKLFF.

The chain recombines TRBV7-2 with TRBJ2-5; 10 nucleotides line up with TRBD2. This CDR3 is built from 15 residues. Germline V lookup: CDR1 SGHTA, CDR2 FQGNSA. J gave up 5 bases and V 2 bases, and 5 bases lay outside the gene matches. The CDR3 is CASSLSSGSGETQYF. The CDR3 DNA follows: TGTGCCAGCAGCTTATCTAGCGGGAGTGGGGAGACCCAGTACTTC.

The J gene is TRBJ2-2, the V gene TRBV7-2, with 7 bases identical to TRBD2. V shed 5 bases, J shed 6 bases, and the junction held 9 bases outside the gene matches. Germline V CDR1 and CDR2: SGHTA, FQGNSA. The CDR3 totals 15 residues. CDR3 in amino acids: CASSREGLSSGELFF. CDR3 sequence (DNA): TGTGCCAGCAGCAGGGAGGGGCTAAGCTCCGGGGAGCTGTTTTTT.

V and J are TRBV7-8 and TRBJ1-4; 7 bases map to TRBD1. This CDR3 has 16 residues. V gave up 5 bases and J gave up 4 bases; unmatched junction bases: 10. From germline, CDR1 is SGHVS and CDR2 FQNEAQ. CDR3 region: CASSMSGRGINEKLFF. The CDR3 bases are TGTGCCAGCAGCATGTCGGGCAGGGGGATTAATGAAAAACTGTTTTTT. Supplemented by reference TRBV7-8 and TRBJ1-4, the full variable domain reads GAGVSQSPRYKVAKRGQDVALRCDPISGHVSLFWYQQALGQGPEFLTYFQNEAQLDKSGLPSDRFFAERPEGSVSTLKIQRTQQEDSAVYLCASSMSGRGINEKLFFGSGTQLSVL.

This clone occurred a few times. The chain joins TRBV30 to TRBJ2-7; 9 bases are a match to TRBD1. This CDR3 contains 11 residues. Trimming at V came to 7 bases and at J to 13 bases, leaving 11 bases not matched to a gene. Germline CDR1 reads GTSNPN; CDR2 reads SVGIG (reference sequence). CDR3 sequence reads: CALRRRDRVYF. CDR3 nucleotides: TGTGCCTTGAGACGCCGGGACAGGGTATACTTC.

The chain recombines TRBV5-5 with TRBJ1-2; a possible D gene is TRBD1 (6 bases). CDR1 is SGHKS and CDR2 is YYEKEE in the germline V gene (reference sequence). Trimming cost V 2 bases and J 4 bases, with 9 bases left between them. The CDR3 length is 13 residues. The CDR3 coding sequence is TGTGCCAGCAGCTTTGACAGGTCCTATGGCTACACCTTC. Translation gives CASSFDRSYGYTF. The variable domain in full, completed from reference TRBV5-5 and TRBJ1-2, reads DAGVTQSPTHLIKTRGQQVTLRCSPISGHKSVSWYQQVLGQGPQFIFQYYEKEERGRGNFPDRFSARQFPNYSSELNVNALLLGDSALYLCASSFDRSYGYTFGSGTRLTVV.

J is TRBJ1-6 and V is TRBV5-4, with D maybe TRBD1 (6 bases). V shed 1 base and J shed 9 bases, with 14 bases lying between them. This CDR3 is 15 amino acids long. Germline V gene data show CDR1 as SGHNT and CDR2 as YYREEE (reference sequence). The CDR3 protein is CASSLTKGVGSPLHF. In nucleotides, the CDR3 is TGTGCCAGCAGCTTGACGAAGGGGGTTGGTTCACCCCTCCACTTT.

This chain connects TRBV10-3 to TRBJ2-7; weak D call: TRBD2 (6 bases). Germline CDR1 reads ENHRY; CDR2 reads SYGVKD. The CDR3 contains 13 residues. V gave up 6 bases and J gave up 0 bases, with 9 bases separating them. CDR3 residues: CAIRRLDSYEQYF. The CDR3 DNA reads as TGTGCCATCAGGCGACTAGACTCCTACGAGCAGTACTTC.

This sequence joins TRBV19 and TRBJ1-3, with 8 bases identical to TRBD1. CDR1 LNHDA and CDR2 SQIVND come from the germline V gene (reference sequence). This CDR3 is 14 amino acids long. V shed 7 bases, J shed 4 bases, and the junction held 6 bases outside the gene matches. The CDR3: CASTRTGSGNTIYF. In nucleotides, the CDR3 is TGTGCCAGTACTCGGACAGGGAGCGGAAACACCATATATTTT.

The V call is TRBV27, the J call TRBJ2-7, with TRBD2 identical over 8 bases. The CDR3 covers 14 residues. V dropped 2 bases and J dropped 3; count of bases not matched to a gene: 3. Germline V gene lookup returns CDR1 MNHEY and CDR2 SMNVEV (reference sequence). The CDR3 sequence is CASSLGRGDYEQYF. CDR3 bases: TGTGCCAGCAGTTTAGGGCGGGGGGACTACGAGCAGTACTTC.

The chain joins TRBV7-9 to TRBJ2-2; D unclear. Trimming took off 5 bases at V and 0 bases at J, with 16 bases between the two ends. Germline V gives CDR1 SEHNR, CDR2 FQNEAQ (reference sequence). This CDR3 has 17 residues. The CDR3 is CASSPLDSSTNTGELFF. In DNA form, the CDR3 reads TGTGCCAGCAGCCCCCTTGACTCTTCCACGAACACCGGGGAGCTGTTTTTT.